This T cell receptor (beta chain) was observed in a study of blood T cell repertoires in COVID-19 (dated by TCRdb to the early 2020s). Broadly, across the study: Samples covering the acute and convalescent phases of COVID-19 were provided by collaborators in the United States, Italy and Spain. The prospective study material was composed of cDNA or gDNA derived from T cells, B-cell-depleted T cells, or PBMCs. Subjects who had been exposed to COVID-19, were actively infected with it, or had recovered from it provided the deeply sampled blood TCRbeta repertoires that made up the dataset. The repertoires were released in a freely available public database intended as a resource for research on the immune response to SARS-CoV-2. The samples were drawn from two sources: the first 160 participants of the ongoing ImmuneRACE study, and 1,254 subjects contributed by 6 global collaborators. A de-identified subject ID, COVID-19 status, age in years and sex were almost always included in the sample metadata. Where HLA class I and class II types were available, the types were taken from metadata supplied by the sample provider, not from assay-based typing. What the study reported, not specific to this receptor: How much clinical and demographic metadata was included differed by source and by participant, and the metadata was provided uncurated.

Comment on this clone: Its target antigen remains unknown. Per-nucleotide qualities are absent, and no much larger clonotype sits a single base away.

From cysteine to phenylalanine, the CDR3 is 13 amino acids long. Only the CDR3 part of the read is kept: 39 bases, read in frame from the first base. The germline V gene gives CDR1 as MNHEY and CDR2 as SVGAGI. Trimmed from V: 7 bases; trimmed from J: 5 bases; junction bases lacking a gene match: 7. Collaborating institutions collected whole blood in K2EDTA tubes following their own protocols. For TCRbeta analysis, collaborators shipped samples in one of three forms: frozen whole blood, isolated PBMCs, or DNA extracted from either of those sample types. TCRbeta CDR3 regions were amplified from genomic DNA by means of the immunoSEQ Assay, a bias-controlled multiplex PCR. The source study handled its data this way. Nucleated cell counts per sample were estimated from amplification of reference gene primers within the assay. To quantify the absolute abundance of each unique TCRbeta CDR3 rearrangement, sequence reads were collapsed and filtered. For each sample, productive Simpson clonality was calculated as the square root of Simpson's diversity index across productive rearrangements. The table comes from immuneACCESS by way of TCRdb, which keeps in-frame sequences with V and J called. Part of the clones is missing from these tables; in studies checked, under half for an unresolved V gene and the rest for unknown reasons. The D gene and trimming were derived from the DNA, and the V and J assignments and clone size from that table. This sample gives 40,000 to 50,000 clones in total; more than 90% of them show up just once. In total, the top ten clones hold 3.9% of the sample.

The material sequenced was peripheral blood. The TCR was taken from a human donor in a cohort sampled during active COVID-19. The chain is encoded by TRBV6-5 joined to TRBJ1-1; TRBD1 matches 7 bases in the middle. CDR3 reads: CASKGQVRTEAFF. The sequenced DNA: TGTGCCAGCAAAGGACAGGTTCGGACTGAAGCTTTCTTT.